This T cell receptor (beta chain) is from a study of CD8+ T cells in alopecia areata. Whole-study findings and limits: Sequencing of scalp samples also includes resident alphabeta T cells from normal skin.

Germline lookup yields CDR1 SGDLS and CDR2 YYNGEE. The CDR3 runs 14 residues. V gave up 2 bases and J gave up 2 bases, with 10 bases separating them. Sorting from PBMCs produced CD4+ and CD8+ T cells. RNA was isolated and reverse transcribed to cDNA, the sequencing template. Data came from immunoSEQ multiplex PCR; TCRdb stores just in-frame clones and leaves some out. This table has about 200,000 clones, just over 55% appearing once. Points on this clone: Its antigen is still unknown.

The TCR originated in a human donor in good health. The sequenced sample consisted of CD8+ T cells sorted from blood. V is TRBV9 and J is TRBJ1-2, with D perhaps TRBD1 (5 bases). CDR3 DNA: TGTGCCAGCAGCGTCCTCGGGGGGAACTATGGCTACACCTTC. Its translation is CASSVLGGNYGYTF. The whole variable domain, remainder taken from reference TRBV9 and TRBJ1-2, is DSGVTQTPKHLITATGQRVTLRCSPRSGDLSVYWYQQSLDQGLQFLIQYYNGEERAKGNILERFSAQQFPDLHSELNLSSLELGDSALYFCASSVLGGNYGYTFGSGTRLTVV.